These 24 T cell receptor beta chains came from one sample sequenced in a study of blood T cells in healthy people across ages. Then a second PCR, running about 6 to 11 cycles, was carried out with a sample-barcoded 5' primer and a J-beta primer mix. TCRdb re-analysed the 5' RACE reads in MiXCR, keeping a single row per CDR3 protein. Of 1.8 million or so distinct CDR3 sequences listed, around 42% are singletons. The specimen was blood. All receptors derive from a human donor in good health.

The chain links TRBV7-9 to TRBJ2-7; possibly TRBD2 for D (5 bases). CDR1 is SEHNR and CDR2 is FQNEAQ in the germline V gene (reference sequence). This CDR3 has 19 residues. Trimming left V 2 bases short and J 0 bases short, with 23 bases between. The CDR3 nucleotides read TGTGCCAGCAGCTTATCTCGATTGGACTTCCCTCCCCGCTCCTACGAGCAGTACTTC. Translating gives CASSLSRLDFPPRSYEQYF. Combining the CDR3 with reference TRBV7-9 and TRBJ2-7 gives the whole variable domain DTGVSQNPRHKITKRGQNVTFRCDPISEHNRLYWYRQTLGQGPEFLTYFQNEAQLEKSRLLSDRFSAERPKGSFSTLEIQRTEQGDSAMYLCASSLSRLDFPPRSYEQYFGPGTRLTVT.

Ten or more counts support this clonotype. The CDR3 sequence: CASSATGANVLTF. For the CDR3, the DNA is TGTGCCAGCAGTGCAACTGGGGCCAACGTCCTGACTTTC. This chain connects TRBV12-3 or TRBV12-4 to TRBJ2-6; D ambiguous. V was pared by 5 bases and J by 2 bases, with 4 bases between. The CDR3 has 13 residues.

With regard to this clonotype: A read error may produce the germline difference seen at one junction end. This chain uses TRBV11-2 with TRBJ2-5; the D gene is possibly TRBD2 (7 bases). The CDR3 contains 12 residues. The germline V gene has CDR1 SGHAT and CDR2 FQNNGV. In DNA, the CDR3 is TGCGCCAGTGGTCGGGGGGCCGGGACCCAGTACTTC. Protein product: CASGRGAGTQYF.

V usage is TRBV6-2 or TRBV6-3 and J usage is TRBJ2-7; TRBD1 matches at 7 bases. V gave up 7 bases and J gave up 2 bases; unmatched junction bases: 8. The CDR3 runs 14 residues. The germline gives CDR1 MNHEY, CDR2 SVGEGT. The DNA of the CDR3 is TGTGCCAGCACCGGACAGGCACAACCCTACGAGCAGTACTTC. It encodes CASTGQAQPYEQYF.

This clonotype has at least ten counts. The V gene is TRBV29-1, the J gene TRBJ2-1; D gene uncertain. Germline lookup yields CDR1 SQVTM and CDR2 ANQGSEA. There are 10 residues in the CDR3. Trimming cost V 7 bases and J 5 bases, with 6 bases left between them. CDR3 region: CSGRNNEQFF. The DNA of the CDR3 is TGCAGCGGTCGCAACAATGAGCAGTTCTTC.

As DNA, the CDR3 is TGCAGTGCTAGATTCCCCCGGACAGCAAACTATGGCTACACCTTC. Protein: CSARFPRTANYGYTF. This chain links TRBV20-1 with TRBJ1-2; perhaps TRBD1 as D (6 bases). Trimming took off 2 bases at V and 2 bases at J, with 15 bases between the two ends. This CDR3 comprises 15 residues. From germline, CDR1 is DFQATT and CDR2 SNEGSKA (reference sequence).

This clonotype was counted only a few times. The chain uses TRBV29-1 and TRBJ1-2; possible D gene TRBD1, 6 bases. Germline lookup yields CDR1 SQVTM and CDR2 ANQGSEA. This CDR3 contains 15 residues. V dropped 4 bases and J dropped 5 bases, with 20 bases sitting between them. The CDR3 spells CSVVHTGTYTYGYTF. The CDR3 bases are TGCAGCGTTGTCCACACCGGGACATACACATATGGCTACACCTTC.

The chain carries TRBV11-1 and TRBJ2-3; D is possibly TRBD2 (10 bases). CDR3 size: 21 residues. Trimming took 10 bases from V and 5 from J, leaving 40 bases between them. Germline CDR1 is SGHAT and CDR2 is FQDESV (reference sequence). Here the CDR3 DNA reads TGTGCCATCCCGGGACAGGGAGGAGCGGGGGGGCCTCTCCGAGGTGGAGATACGCAGTATTTT. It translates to CAIPGQGGAGGPLRGGDTQYF.

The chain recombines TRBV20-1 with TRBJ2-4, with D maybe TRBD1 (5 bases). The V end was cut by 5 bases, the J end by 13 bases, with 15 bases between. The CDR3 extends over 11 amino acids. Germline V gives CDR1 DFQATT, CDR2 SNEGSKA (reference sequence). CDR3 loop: CSAAGRNEQYF. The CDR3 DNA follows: TGCAGTGCTGCAGGGCGAAATGAGCAGTACTTC.

Here the CDR3 DNA reads TGTGCCAGCAGTTATTATTACGACACTGAAGCTTTCTTT. It encodes CASSYYYDTEAFF. The chain joins TRBV6-5 to TRBJ1-1; D remains unclear. Trimming stripped 3 bases from V and 3 bases from J, with 8 bases between. The CDR3 runs to 13 residues. CDR1 and CDR2 from the germline V gene are MNHEY and SVGAGI.

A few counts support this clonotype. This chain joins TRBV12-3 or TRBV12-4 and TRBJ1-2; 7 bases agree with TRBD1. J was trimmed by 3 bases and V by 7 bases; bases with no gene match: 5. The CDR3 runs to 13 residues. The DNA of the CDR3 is TGTGCCAGCACCATTGGGACAGACTATGGCTACACCTTC. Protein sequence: CASTIGTDYGYTF.

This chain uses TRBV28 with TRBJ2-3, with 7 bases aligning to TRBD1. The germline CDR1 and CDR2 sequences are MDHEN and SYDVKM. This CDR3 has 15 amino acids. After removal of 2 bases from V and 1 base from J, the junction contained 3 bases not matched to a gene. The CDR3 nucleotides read TGTGCCAGCAGTTTACAGGGGGACGGCACAGATACGCAGTATTTT. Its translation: CASSLQGDGTDTQYF.

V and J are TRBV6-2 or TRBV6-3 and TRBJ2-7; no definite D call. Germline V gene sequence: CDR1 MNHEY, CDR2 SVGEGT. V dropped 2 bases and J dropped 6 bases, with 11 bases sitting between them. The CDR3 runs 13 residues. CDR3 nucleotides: TGTGCCAGCAGTTACGGAGAGTGTGGCGAGCAGTACTTC. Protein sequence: CASSYGECGEQYF.

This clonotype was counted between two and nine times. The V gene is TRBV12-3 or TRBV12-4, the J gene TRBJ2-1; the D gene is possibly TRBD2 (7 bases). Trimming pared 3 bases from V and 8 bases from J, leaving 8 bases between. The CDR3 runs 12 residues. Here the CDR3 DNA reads TGTGCCAGCAGTTTCGGGGGGCATGAGCAGTTCTTC. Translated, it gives CASSFGGHEQFF.

CDR3 loop: CAISGPSPIQYF. For the CDR3, the DNA is TGTGCCATCTCGGGACCTTCGCCCATTCAGTACTTC. The chain is built from TRBV12-3 or TRBV12-4 and TRBJ2-4; the D gene could be TRBD1 or TRBD2 (5 bases each). This CDR3 contains 12 residues. The germline V and J ends were trimmed by 10 bases and 9 bases, with 16 bases remaining between them.

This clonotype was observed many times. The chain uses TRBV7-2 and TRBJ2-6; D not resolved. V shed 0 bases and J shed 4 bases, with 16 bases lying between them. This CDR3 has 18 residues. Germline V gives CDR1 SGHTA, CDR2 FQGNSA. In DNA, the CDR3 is TGTGCCAGCAGCTTAGCTAGGTCGGTCGGGTACGGGGCCAACGTCCTGACTTTC. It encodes CASSLARSVGYGANVLTF.

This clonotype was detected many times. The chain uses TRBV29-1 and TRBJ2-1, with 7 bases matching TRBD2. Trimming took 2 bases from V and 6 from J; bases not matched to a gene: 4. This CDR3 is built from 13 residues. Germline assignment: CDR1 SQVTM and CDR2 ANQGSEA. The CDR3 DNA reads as TGCAGCGTTGAAAGGCAGCGGGGCAATGAGCAGTTCTTC. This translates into CSVERQRGNEQFF.

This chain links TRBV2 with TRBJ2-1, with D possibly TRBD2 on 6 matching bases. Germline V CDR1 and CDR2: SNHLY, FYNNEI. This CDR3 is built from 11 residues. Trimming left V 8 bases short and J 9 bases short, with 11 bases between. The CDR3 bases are TGTGCCAGCCTGAGCGGGCCTGAGCAGTTCTTC. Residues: CASLSGPEQFF. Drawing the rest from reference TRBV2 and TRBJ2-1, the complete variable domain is EPEVTQTPSHQVTQMGQEVILRCVPISNHLYFYWYRQILGQKVEFLVSFYNNEISEKSEIFDDQFSVERPDGSNFTLKIRSTKLEDSAMYFCASLSGPEQFFGPGTRLTVL.

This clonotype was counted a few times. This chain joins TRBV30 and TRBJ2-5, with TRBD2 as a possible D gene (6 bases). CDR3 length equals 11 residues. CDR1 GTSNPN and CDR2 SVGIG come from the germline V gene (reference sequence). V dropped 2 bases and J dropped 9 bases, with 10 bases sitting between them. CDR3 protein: CAWSPGEAQYF. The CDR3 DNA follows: TGTGCCTGGAGTCCCGGGGAGGCCCAGTACTTC.

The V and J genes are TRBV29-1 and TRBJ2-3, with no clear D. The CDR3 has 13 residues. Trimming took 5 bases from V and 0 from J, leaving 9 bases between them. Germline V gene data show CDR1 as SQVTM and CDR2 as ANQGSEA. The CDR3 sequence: CSVPYSSTDTQYF. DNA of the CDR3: TGCAGCGTTCCTTATTCCAGCACAGATACGCAGTATTTT.

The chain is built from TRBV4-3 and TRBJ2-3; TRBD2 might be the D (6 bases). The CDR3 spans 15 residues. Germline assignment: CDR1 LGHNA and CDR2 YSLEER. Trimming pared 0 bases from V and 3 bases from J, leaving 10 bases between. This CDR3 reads CASSQEAGWTDTQYF. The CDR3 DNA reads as TGCGCCAGCAGCCAAGAGGCGGGGTGGACAGATACGCAGTATTTT.

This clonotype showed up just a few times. CDR3 sequence reads: CASSKSGGWETQYF. The DNA for the CDR3 is TGTGCCAGCAGCAAGTCGGGGGGCTGGGAGACCCAGTACTTC. V and J are TRBV9 and TRBJ2-5; perhaps TRBD2 as D (7 bases). V lost 4 bases, J lost 5 bases, and 15 bases lay in between. CDR3 length equals 14 residues. Germline V lookup: CDR1 SGDLS, CDR2 YYNGEE.

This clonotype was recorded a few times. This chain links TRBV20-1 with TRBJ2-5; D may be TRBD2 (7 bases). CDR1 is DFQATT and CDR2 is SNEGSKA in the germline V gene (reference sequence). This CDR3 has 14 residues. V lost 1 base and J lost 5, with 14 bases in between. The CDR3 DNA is TGCAGTGCTAGAGTATCGGGGGGCGGGGAGACCCAGTACTTC. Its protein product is CSARVSGGGETQYF.

The CDR3 is CASSLDHYNEQFF. Here the CDR3 DNA reads TGTGCCAGCAGTTTAGATCACTACAATGAGCAGTTCTTC. This chain links TRBV28 with TRBJ2-1; no reliable D call. Trimming shortened V by 2 bases and J by 3 bases, and 5 bases separated the two germline ends. The CDR3 totals 13 residues. CDR1 and CDR2 from the germline V gene are MDHEN and SYDVKM.